This entry lists 29 T cell receptor beta chains sequenced from one sample in a study of T cells in localized non-small cell lung cancer. TCRdb's table, derived via immunoSEQ multiplex PCR, lists solely in-frame clones and lacks some. The sample has about 24,000 clones, about 92% seen once. This specimen was peripheral blood, taken before any cancer treatment. The receptors originated from a man aged 35 to 70 with stage III squamous cell lung carcinoma.

The chain recombines TRBV9 with TRBJ2-5; tentative D call: TRBD2 (6 bases). The CDR3 consists of 16 residues. Germline values: CDR1 SGDLS, CDR2 YYNGEE. Deletions cut 0 bases from V and 5 bases from J, with 17 bases between. Here the CDR3 DNA reads TGTGCCAGCAGCGTAGGAGTAGCGGCCCTTGGGGAGACCCAGTACTTC. Translation: CASSVGVAALGETQYF.

This CDR3 reads CASSLSGSTDTQYF. In DNA, the CDR3 is TGTGCCAGCAGCTTATCAGGGAGCACAGATACGCAGTATTTT. This chain links TRBV5-4 with TRBJ2-3; maybe TRBD1 (5 bases). The CDR3 runs 14 residues. Germline CDR1 SGHNT, CDR2 YYREEE (reference sequence). V was shortened by 2 bases and J by 0 bases, with 7 bases between the two germline ends.

This chain uses TRBV11-2 with TRBJ2-6, with TRBD2 identical over 10 bases. The junction had 5 bases not matched to a gene; V was cut back by 6 bases and J by 0 bases. From germline, CDR1 is SGHAT and CDR2 FQNNGV. CDR3 length: 17 amino acids. The chain's CDR3 is CASSKTSGYSGANVLTF. The CDR3 DNA is TGTGCCAGCAGTAAGACTAGCGGGTACTCTGGGGCCAACGTCCTGACTTTC.

This rearrangement joins TRBV5-1 to TRBJ2-2; TRBD2 aligns across 12 bases. CDR1 is SGHRS, CDR2 YFSETQ, per germline. J was trimmed by 5 bases and V by 7 bases; bases with no gene match: 15. This CDR3 comprises 18 residues. CDR3 protein: CASGVGSTSGRWTGELFF. The CDR3 nucleotides read TGCGCCAGCGGCGTAGGTTCGACTAGCGGGAGATGGACCGGGGAGCTGTTTTTT.

The V gene is TRBV7-8, the J gene TRBJ1-1; D might be TRBD1 (6 bases). The CDR3 has 15 amino acids. Germline CDR1 reads SGHVS; CDR2 reads FQNEAQ. Trimming pared 5 bases from V and 4 bases from J, leaving 17 bases between. In DNA, the CDR3 is TGTGCCAGCAGCATCAAGGCAGGGGAGGTCACTGAAGCTTTCTTT. It encodes CASSIKAGEVTEAFF. Filled out from reference TRBV7-8 and TRBJ1-1, the complete variable domain reads GAGVSQSPRYKVAKRGQDVALRCDPISGHVSLFWYQQALGQGPEFLTYFQNEAQLDKSGLPSDRFFAERPEGSVSTLKIQRTQQEDSAVYLCASSIKAGEVTEAFFGQGTRLTVV.

CDR3 in amino acids: CASKGQGLLSNQPQHF. The CDR3 nucleotides are TGTGCCAGCAAGGGACAGGGATTACTTAGCAATCAGCCCCAGCATTTT. This rearrangement joins TRBV2 to TRBJ1-5; TRBD1 aligns across 9 bases. The CDR3 extends over 16 amino acids. With V trimmed by 7 bases and J by 0 bases, 7 bases remained unmatched. Germline V gene data show CDR1 as SNHLY and CDR2 as FYNNEI.

The V gene is TRBV5-1, the J gene TRBJ2-5, with D possibly TRBD2 on 7 matching bases. Germline V gene sequence: CDR1 SGHRS, CDR2 YFSETQ. This CDR3 is built from 16 residues. The ends were cut back, 0 bases at V and 5 bases at J, with 17 bases in the middle. The chain's CDR3 is CASSLGAGAQAETQYF. In DNA, the CDR3 is TGCGCCAGCAGCTTGGGTGCGGGGGCGCAGGCGGAGACCCAGTACTTC. The whole variable domain, filled in from reference TRBV5-1 and TRBJ2-5, reads KAGVTQTPRYLIKTRGQQVTLSCSPISGHRSVSWYQQTPGQGLQFLFEYFSETQRNKGNFPGRFSGRQFSNSRSEMNVSTLELGDSALYLCASSLGAGAQAETQYFGPGTRLLVL.

This chain links TRBV27 with TRBJ2-7; D gene uncertain. The CDR3 has 13 amino acids. Per the germline V gene, CDR1 is MNHEY and CDR2 is SMNVEV (reference sequence). V was clipped by 2 bases and J by 3 bases, with 8 bases between them. The CDR3: CASSLGQDYEQYF. The DNA of the CDR3 is TGTGCCAGCAGTTTAGGGCAAGACTACGAGCAGTACTTC.

This sequence joins TRBV6-5 and TRBJ2-7, with D maybe TRBD2 (6 bases). CDR1 is MNHEY and CDR2 is SVGAGI in the germline V gene. The CDR3 has 16 amino acids. V shed 0 bases and J shed 0 bases, with 12 bases lying between them. This chain's CDR3 is CASSYSRRGISYEQYF. The CDR3 DNA follows: TGTGCCAGCAGTTACTCGCGCCGGGGGATCTCCTACGAGCAGTACTTC.

This clone was found once. The rearrangement links TRBV15 to TRBJ2-3; TRBD2 matches at 8 bases. The V segment lost 3 bases and the J segment 0 bases; nucleotides outside the gene matches: 5. The germline V gene has CDR1 LNHNV and CDR2 YYDKDF (reference sequence). This CDR3 has 16 amino acids. CDR3 amino acids: CATSRVAGLSTDTQYF. DNA for the CDR3: TGTGCCACCAGCAGGGTAGCGGGGCTCAGCACAGATACGCAGTATTTT.

This clone has a single count. The rearrangement joins TRBV25-1 to TRBJ1-1; weak D call: TRBD1 (6 bases). V was clipped by 2 bases and J by 8 bases, with 9 bases between them. The CDR3 covers 12 residues. Germline CDR1 and CDR2: MGHDK and SYGVNS. The CDR3 protein is CASSEGQLEAFF. The CDR3 bases are TGTGCCAGCAGTGAAGGACAGCTCGAAGCTTTCTTT. Supplemented by reference TRBV25-1 and TRBJ1-1, the full variable domain reads EADIYQTPRYLVIGTGKKITLECSQTMGHDKMYWYQQDPGMELHLIHYSYGVNSTEKGDLSSESTVSRIRTEHFPLTLESARPSHTSQYLCASSEGQLEAFFGQGTRLTVV.

The chain recombines TRBV6-6 with TRBJ1-1, with D tentatively TRBD1 (6 bases). Germline CDR1 reads MNHNY; CDR2 reads SVGAGI (reference sequence). The CDR3 runs 15 residues. Trimming pared 0 bases from V and 4 bases from J, leaving 12 bases between. CDR3 sequence: CASSYSKLGATEAFF. The CDR3 DNA sequence: TGTGCCAGCAGTTACTCGAAATTGGGGGCCACTGAAGCTTTCTTT.

V gene TRBV7-8 combines with J gene TRBJ2-1; no reliable D call. The length of the CDR3 is 11 residues. V gave up 4 bases and J gave up 10 bases, with 8 bases separating them. Germline loops: CDR1 SGHVS, CDR2 FQNEAQ. CDR3: CASSSKAEQFF. CDR3 DNA sequence: TGTGCCAGCAGCTCCAAAGCAGAGCAGTTCTTC.

This chain uses TRBV4-1 with TRBJ1-1, with D hard to call. V shed 2 bases and J shed 7 bases, with 11 bases lying between them. CDR1 is MGHRA and CDR2 is YSYEKL in the germline V gene. The CDR3 is made up of 13 amino acids. This CDR3 is CASSQSTHYEAFF. The CDR3, as DNA: TGCGCCAGCAGCCAAAGTACACATTATGAAGCTTTCTTT.

V usage is TRBV30 and J usage is TRBJ2-1, with D tentatively TRBD1 (6 bases). Trimming cost V 4 bases and J 5 bases, with 18 bases left between them. CDR1 and CDR2 (germline): GTSNPN, SVGIG (reference sequence). The CDR3 is 15 amino acids. CDR3 in amino acids: CAWNIWDTNHNEQFF. DNA of the CDR3: TGTGCCTGGAATATATGGGACACTAACCACAATGAGCAGTTCTTC.

This clone was observed once. CDR3 loop: CASSYSRDRNQPQHF. The CDR3 nucleotides read TGTGCCAGCAGTTACTCGCGGGACAGAAATCAGCCCCAGCATTTT. The chain employs TRBV6-5 and TRBJ1-5, with 7 positions matching TRBD1. Germline V gives CDR1 MNHEY, CDR2 SVGAGI. Trimming took 0 bases from V and 4 from J; bases not matched to a gene: 3. This CDR3 has 15 residues.

This CDR3 reads CASSLVSGSGNTIYF. CDR3 coding DNA: TGTGCCAGCAGCTTAGTAAGTGGAAGCGGAAACACCATATATTTT. The chain joins TRBV7-2 to TRBJ1-3; D ambiguous. The germline V gene has CDR1 SGHTA and CDR2 FQGNSA. Between the trimmed V and J ends, which lost 1 base and 4 bases, there was a span of 11 bases. The CDR3 has 15 amino acids.

CDR3 loop: CASSQDPGRNTGELFF. CDR3 DNA sequence: TGCGCCAGCAGCCAAGATCCGGGACGGAACACCGGGGAGCTGTTTTTT. The chain recombines TRBV4-3 with TRBJ2-2; TRBD1 or TRBD2 may be the D gene (5 bases each). V was cut by 0 bases and J by 1 base, with 9 bases left in between. The CDR3 is made up of 16 amino acids. Germline loops: CDR1 LGHNA, CDR2 YSLEER.

This clone was counted once. The V call is TRBV6-5, the J call TRBJ2-7; D may match TRBD1 or TRBD2 (5 bases each). The CDR3 is 13 residues long. V shed 4 bases and J shed 5 bases, with 12 bases lying between them. The germline gives CDR1 MNHEY, CDR2 SVGAGI. The CDR3 loop reads CASSSWDAHEQYF. The CDR3 nucleotides read TGTGCCAGCAGTTCCTGGGACGCACACGAGCAGTACTTC.

The chain carries TRBV28 and TRBJ2-7; D is undetermined. Germline CDR1 reads MDHEN; CDR2 reads SYDVKM. The CDR3 is 13 residues long. Trimming pared 5 bases from V and 2 bases from J, leaving 10 bases between. CDR3 bases: TGTGCCAGCAGTGTAGGATTTGCCTACGAGCAGTACTTC. Protein product: CASSVGFAYEQYF. Full variable domain (outside the CDR3, taken from reference TRBV28 and TRBJ2-7): DVKVTQSSRYLVKRTGEKVFLECVQDMDHENMFWYRQDPGLGLRLIYFSYDVKMKEKGDIPEGYSVSREKKERFSLILESASTNQTSMYLCASSVGFAYEQYFGPGTRLTVT.

The rearrangement uses TRBV27 and TRBJ1-4; 12 bases fit TRBD1. The germline V gene has CDR1 MNHEY and CDR2 SMNVEV (reference sequence). The CDR3 covers 19 residues. The J segment lost 8 bases and the V segment lost 0 bases, leaving 13 bases of the junction unmatched. Here the CDR3 DNA reads TGTGCCAGCAGTTTATCGGTGGGACAGGGGGCCGATTACGGCGAAAAACTGTTTTTT. This sequence encodes CASSLSVGQGADYGEKLFF.

V usage is TRBV7-9 and J usage is TRBJ2-7; D may be TRBD1 (6 bases). The CDR3 is 14 amino acids. V was pared by 6 bases and J by 6 bases, with 18 bases between. CDR1 and CDR2 (germline): SEHNR, FQNEAQ (reference sequence). DNA of the CDR3: TGTGCCAGCAGTCTAGAGGGGACACCGTCCGAGCAGTACTTC. It translates to CASSLEGTPSEQYF.

CDR3 in amino acids: CASSWGSQETQYF. CDR3 in DNA: TGTGCCAGCAGCTGGGGTAGCCAAGAGACCCAGTACTTC. The chain combines TRBV2 with TRBJ2-5, with D unresolved. This CDR3 has 13 residues. From germline, CDR1 is SNHLY and CDR2 FYNNEI. Trimming shortened V by 6 bases and J by 1 base, and 9 bases separated the two germline ends.

The chain links TRBV6-5 to TRBJ1-2; 8 positions agree with TRBD1. CDR1 is MNHEY, CDR2 SVGAGI, per germline. CDR3 size: 14 residues. Trimming at V came to 7 bases and at J to 5 bases, leaving 9 bases not matched to a gene. CDR3: CASTSSTGVYGYTF. Written as DNA, the CDR3 is TGTGCCAGCACAAGTTCGACAGGGGTATATGGCTACACCTTC.

The chain is built from TRBV7-9 and TRBJ2-4; 10 bases align to TRBD1. V shed 1 base and J 6 bases; nucleotides not matched to a gene: 3. This CDR3 comprises 15 residues. CDR1 is SEHNR and CDR2 is FQNEAQ in the germline V gene (reference sequence). The CDR3 bases are TGTGCCAGCAGCTTAGGAGGACAGGGGGGAAACATTCAGTACTTC. This codes for CASSLGGQGGNIQYF.

The gene calls are TRBV27 and TRBJ2-4; D may be TRBD2 (7 bases). The CDR3 loop spans 17 amino acids. V was trimmed by 5 bases and J by 2 bases, leaving 19 bases between them. Germline lookup yields CDR1 MNHEY and CDR2 SMNVEV (reference sequence). The CDR3 nucleotides are TGTGCCAGCAGTCCTATGAGGGGAGGGGGAACCAAAAACATTCAGTACTTC. It is translated as CASSPMRGGGTKNIQYF.

This chain uses TRBV4-2 with TRBJ2-1, with TRBD1 identical over 9 bases. The germline V gene encodes CDR1 LGHNA and CDR2 YNFKEQ. The CDR3 loop spans 16 amino acids. J was trimmed by 8 bases and V by 5 bases; bases with no gene match: 13. The CDR3 is CASSRLDRGPLDEQFF. CDR3 sequence (DNA): TGTGCCAGCAGCAGATTGGACAGGGGACCTTTAGATGAGCAGTTCTTC.

The chain joins TRBV23-1 to TRBJ1-1; 9 bases agree with TRBD1. TRBV23-1 belongs to the ORF category, with a function that is uncertain. The CDR3 has 13 residues. V lost 11 bases to trimming and J lost 4 bases; unmatched junction nucleotides: 8. The CDR3 protein is CAVDRGVTTEAFF. The CDR3 DNA reads TGCGCCGTAGACAGGGGGGTTACCACTGAAGCTTTCTTT.

The chain couples TRBV6-5 to TRBJ1-4; D not certain. The CDR3 contains 13 residues. In germline, CDR1 is MNHEY, CDR2 SVGAGI. V lost 0 bases to trimming and J lost 4 bases, with 3 bases between them. The CDR3 spells CASSYSVNEKLFF. CDR3 coding DNA: TGTGCCAGCAGTTACTCGGTTAATGAAAAACTGTTTTTT.